This TCR beta chain stems from a study of technical replicates of blood from several donors. This CDR3 comprises 14 residues. CDR1 is SGHRS, CDR2 YFSETQ, per germline. V gave up 0 bases and J gave up 5 bases; unmatched junction bases: 3. Profiling relied on immunoSEQ multiplex PCR, and the TCRdb table lists in-frame clones only, not all of them. Of 75,000 to 95,000 clones listed, 94% are singletons. The chain joins TRBV5-1 to TRBJ2-7; TRBD1 aligns across 9 bases. This receptor was taken from a human donor in good health. Sequencing was performed on T cells isolated from PBMCs. This CDR3 is CASSLEQGAHEQYF. Written as DNA, the CDR3 is TGCGCCAGCAGCTTGGAACAGGGGGCTCACGAGCAGTACTTC.